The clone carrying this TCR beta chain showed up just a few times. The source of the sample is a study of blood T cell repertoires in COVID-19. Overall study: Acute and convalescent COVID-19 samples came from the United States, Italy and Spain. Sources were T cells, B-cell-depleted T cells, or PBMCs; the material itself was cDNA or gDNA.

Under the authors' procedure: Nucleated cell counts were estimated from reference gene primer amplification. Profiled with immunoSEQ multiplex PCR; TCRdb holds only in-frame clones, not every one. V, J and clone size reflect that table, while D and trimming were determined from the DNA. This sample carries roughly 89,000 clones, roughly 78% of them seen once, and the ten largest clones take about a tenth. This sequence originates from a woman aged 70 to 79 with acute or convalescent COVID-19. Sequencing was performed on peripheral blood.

CDR3 region: CASSLIGSNSPLHF. The CDR3, as DNA: TGTGCCAGCAGCTTAATAGGGAGTAATTCACCCCTCCACTTT. This chain links TRBV7-3 with TRBJ1-6; no clear D gene. The CDR3 loop spans 14 amino acids. Germline V gene lookup returns CDR1 SGHTA and CDR2 FQGTGA. The V end was cut by 1 base, the J end by 6 bases, with 7 bases between.